The 23 T cell receptor beta chains below all came from one sample that was sequenced in a study of control samples from healthy donors and cancer patients. TCRdb keeps only in-frame clones here, not all; method: immunoSEQ multiplex PCR. Seen here are roughly 100,000 clones, more than 85% observed once, and the top ten hold about a fifth. The sequencing input was PBMCs. The receptors were gathered from a man between 60 and 70 years old with lung cancer.

The CDR3 DNA reads TGTGCCAGCAGCGCCGCCGCCAACAGGTTCTTAAATGAAAAACTGTTTTTT. Translation gives CASSAAANRFLNEKLFF. The chain employs TRBV14 and TRBJ1-4; maybe TRBD1 (5 bases). V gave up 5 bases and J gave up 5 bases, with 21 bases separating them. The CDR3 is 17 residues long. CDR1 is SGHDN, CDR2 FVKESK, per germline.

This chain's CDR3 is CASSLDKNTEAFF. In DNA form, the CDR3 reads TGTGCCAGCAGCTTAGACAAGAACACTGAAGCTTTCTTT. V is TRBV7-9 and J is TRBJ1-1, with D unclear. The V end lost 1 base, the J end lost 1 base, and 4 bases lay between the germline ends. Looked up from germline, CDR1 is SEHNR and CDR2 is FQNEAQ (reference sequence). This CDR3 has 13 amino acids.

This clone appeared a few times. This rearrangement joins TRBV6-5 to TRBJ1-4; possible D gene TRBD1, 6 bases. V lost 0 bases and J 5 bases, leaving 13 bases between the germline ends. CDR1 and CDR2 from the germline V gene are MNHEY and SVGAGI. This CDR3 region has 16 residues. CDR3 protein: CASSYSTGWGNEKLFF. The CDR3 region has the DNA TGTGCCAGCAGTTACTCGACAGGATGGGGGAATGAAAAACTGTTTTTT.

This sequence joins TRBV2 and TRBJ2-7; D is unclear. The CDR3 has 14 residues. The V gene's germline CDR1 is SNHLY and CDR2 FYNNEI. Trimming left V 3 bases short and J 7 bases short, with 16 bases between. CDR3 sequence (DNA): TGTGCCAGCAGTGACGTAATCCGCGTTGGGGAGCAGTACGTC. Protein product: CASSDVIRVGEQYV.

The gene calls are TRBV12-5 and TRBJ2-3; 7 nucleotides match TRBD1. Trimming took 2 bases from V and 6 from J; bases not matched to a gene: 17. The CDR3 spans 18 residues. Germline V gene sequence: CDR1 LGHNT, CDR2 FRNRAP. In nucleotides, the CDR3 is TGTGCTAGTGGTTTGACCCAACCACAGGGGCCCGGGGTGGATACGCAGTATTTT. Its protein is CASGLTQPQGPGVDTQYF.

This rearrangement joins TRBV4-2 to TRBJ1-2; D gene unclear. CDR1 and CDR2 (germline): LGHNA, YNFKEQ. V shed 0 bases and J shed 6 bases, with 11 bases lying between them. CDR3 length: 14 amino acids. The CDR3 DNA follows: TGTGCCAGCAGCCAAGACAACGTCAAGAATGGCTACACCTTC. Protein: CASSQDNVKNGYTF.

The chain couples TRBV2 to TRBJ2-1, with 8 bases lining up with TRBD1. Germline-derived CDR1 and CDR2 are SNHLY and FYNNEI. V lost 5 bases to trimming and J lost 7 bases; unmatched junction nucleotides: 1. CDR3 length equals 12 residues. CDR3 sequence reads: CASSRQGNEQFF. The DNA of the CDR3 is TGTGCCAGCAGTAGACAGGGGAATGAGCAGTTCTTC.

This rearrangement joins TRBV5-6 to TRBJ1-4, with D perhaps matching TRBD1 (5 bases). This CDR3 is 15 amino acids long. Germline values: CDR1 SGHDT, CDR2 YYEEEE. V was cut by 1 base and J by 8 bases, with 15 bases left in between. This chain's CDR3 is CASSLRVTALEKLFF. The CDR3 DNA is TGTGCCAGCAGCTTGAGGGTGACAGCCTTAGAAAAACTGTTTTTT.

In this sample, this clone turned up a few times. The chain carries TRBV6-2 or TRBV6-3 and TRBJ2-2, with D possibly being TRBD2 (5 bases). The CDR3 is 15 amino acids. CDR1 and CDR2 (germline): MNHEY, SVGEGT. The ends were cut back, 2 bases at V and 6 bases at J, with 13 bases in the middle. The CDR3 loop reads CASSYGDGMAGELFF. Here the CDR3 DNA reads TGTGCCAGCAGTTACGGAGACGGGATGGCCGGGGAGCTGTTTTTT.

This chain connects TRBV25-1 to TRBJ2-3; D might be TRBD2 (5 bases). Germline CDR1 is MGHDK and CDR2 is SYGVNS. V was clipped by 8 bases and J by 2 bases, with 8 bases between them. This CDR3 contains 12 residues. CDR3 sequence: CASSAATDTQYF. CDR3 in DNA: TGTGCCAGCTCAGCGGCCACAGATACGCAGTATTTT.

This clone showed up just a few times. This chain uses TRBV5-6 with TRBJ1-1; 12 bases match TRBD1. CDR1 is SGHDT, CDR2 YYEEEE, per germline. After removal of 4 bases from V and 0 bases from J, the junction contained 4 bases not matched to a gene. This CDR3 comprises 16 residues. The CDR3: CASSPGTGGLNTEAFF. As DNA, the CDR3 is TGTGCCAGCAGCCCTGGGACAGGGGGCCTGAACACTGAAGCTTTCTTT.

This CDR3 is CASLKVGTASGANVLTF. For the CDR3, the DNA is TGCGCCAGCCTAAAGGTCGGGACAGCCTCTGGGGCCAACGTCCTGACTTTC. This rearrangement joins TRBV10-2 to TRBJ2-6; 7 bases are a match to TRBD1. V trimming: 8 bases; J trimming: 0 bases; junction bases outside the gene matches: 10. Germline V CDR1 and CDR2: WSHSY, SAAADI. The length of the CDR3 is 17 residues.

The chain employs TRBV6-1 and TRBJ1-2; 8 positions match TRBD1. CDR3 size: 13 residues. Germline V gene lookup returns CDR1 MNHNS and CDR2 SASEGT. Trimming cost V 3 bases and J 4 bases; bases outside gene matches: 1. CDR3 region: CASSEGTGYGYTF. The DNA for the CDR3 is TGTGCCAGCAGTGAGGGGACAGGCTATGGCTACACCTTC.

J is TRBJ1-4 and V is TRBV9; D is ambiguous. The CDR3 extends over 15 amino acids. The germline V gene encodes CDR1 SGDLS and CDR2 YYNGEE. V gave up 4 bases and J gave up 4 bases, with 14 bases separating them. CDR3 DNA sequence: TGTGCCAGCAGCCCCTGGCCCAGCGGTAATGAAAAACTGTTTTTT. Amino acids: CASSPWPSGNEKLFF.

The chain carries TRBV9 and TRBJ2-5, with TRBD1 identical over 10 bases. The length of the CDR3 is 15 residues. V shed 4 bases, J shed 5 bases, and the junction held 8 bases outside the gene matches. Germline values: CDR1 SGDLS, CDR2 YYNGEE. This CDR3 reads CASSTGQGVQETQYF. The CDR3 coding sequence is TGTGCCAGCAGCACCGGACAGGGGGTACAGGAGACCCAGTACTTC.

This chain joins TRBV5-1 and TRBJ2-5; D possibly uses TRBD1 or TRBD2 (5 bases each). The V end lost 4 bases, the J end lost 3 bases, and 13 bases lay between the germline ends. Germline CDR1 SGHRS, CDR2 YFSETQ. The CDR3 is made up of 14 amino acids. In DNA form, the CDR3 reads TGCGCCAGCAGCATGACCGGGACGGAAGAGACCCAGTACTTC. It is translated as CASSMTGTEETQYF.

The chain couples TRBV6-5 to TRBJ1-1; 8 nucleotides match TRBD1. Trimming cost V 11 bases and J 1 base; bases outside gene matches: 9. Germline-derived CDR1 and CDR2 are MNHEY and SVGAGI. The CDR3 consists of 14 residues. CDR3 amino acids: CACHRGWPNTEAFF. CDR3 nucleotides: TGTGCCTGCCACAGGGGGTGGCCGAACACTGAAGCTTTCTTT.

The chain employs TRBV5-5 and TRBJ2-5; no clear D. V lost 4 bases, J lost 2 bases, and 15 bases lay in between. The CDR3 has 15 amino acids. Germline V gives CDR1 SGHKS, CDR2 YYEKEE (reference sequence). CDR3 in DNA: TGTGCCAGCAGCCCTAGGATATCCGAGCAAGAGACCCAGTACTTC. Protein: CASSPRISEQETQYF. Filled out from reference TRBV5-5 and TRBJ2-5, the complete variable domain reads DAGVTQSPTHLIKTRGQQVTLRCSPISGHKSVSWYQQVLGQGPQFIFQYYEKEERGRGNFPDRFSARQFPNYSSELNVNALLLGDSALYLCASSPRISEQETQYFGPGTRLLVL.

This chain joins TRBV2 and TRBJ2-5; D remains ambiguous. The CDR3 is made up of 14 amino acids. Germline loops: CDR1 SNHLY, CDR2 FYNNEI. V shed 3 bases and J shed 2 bases, with 10 bases lying between them. In DNA, the CDR3 is TGTGCCAGCAGTGAGTTCGGCAGTCAAGAGACCCAGTACTTC. Translated, it gives CASSEFGSQETQYF. Full variable domain (rest looked up from reference TRBV2 and TRBJ2-5): EPEVTQTPSHQVTQMGQEVILRCVPISNHLYFYWYRQILGQKVEFLVSFYNNEISEKSEIFDDQFSVERPDGSNFTLKIRSTKLEDSAMYFCASSEFGSQETQYFGPGTRLLVL.

This clone appeared a single time. The chain joins TRBV5-8 to TRBJ2-7, with 8 bases identical to TRBD1. The CDR3 sequence is 13 residues long. V lost 1 base, J lost 6 bases, and 3 bases stayed unmatched. Germline V gives CDR1 SGHTS, CDR2 YDEGEE. CDR3 nucleotides: TGTGCCAGCAGCTTGAGACAGGGGAGCGAGCAGTACGTC. This translates into CASSLRQGSEQYV.

The chain uses TRBV6-4 and TRBJ1-2, with unresolved D. V was cut by 0 bases and J by 4 bases, with 3 bases left in between. Germline lookup yields CDR1 MRHNA and CDR2 SNTAGT. This CDR3 has 12 amino acids. DNA for the CDR3: TGTGCCAGCAGTGACTCGAGCTATGGCTACACCTTC. Translating gives CASSDSSYGYTF.

The rearrangement joins TRBV5-1 to TRBJ2-7; 11 nucleotides align to TRBD1. In germline, CDR1 is SGHRS, CDR2 YFSETQ. V was pared by 0 bases and J by 5 bases, with 4 bases of the junction left unmatched. This CDR3 has 15 residues. DNA of the CDR3: TGCGCCAGCAGCTTGGGTTTGGGACAGGGGGACGAGCAGTACTTC. Translation: CASSLGLGQGDEQYF.

The CDR3 bases are TGTGCCTGGAGTGGCACCGGGACAGGGAATCAGCCCCAGCATTTT. Its protein is CAWSGTGTGNQPQHF. This chain connects TRBV30 to TRBJ1-5; 9 positions agree with TRBD1. This CDR3 has 15 amino acids. Germline V lookup: CDR1 GTSNPN, CDR2 SVGIG (reference sequence). V shed 1 base and J 4 bases; nucleotides not matched to a gene: 5. Filled out from reference TRBV30 and TRBJ1-5, the complete variable domain reads SQTIHQWPATLVQPVGSPLSLECTVEGTSNPNLYWYRQAAGRGLQLLFYSVGIGQISSEVPQNLSASRPQDRQFILSSKKLLLSDSGFYLCAWSGTGTGNQPQHFGDGTRLSIL.